The 19 T cell receptor beta chains below were found in one sample sequenced in a study of T-cell reconstitution after alpha-beta-depleted transplantation in children listed by TCRdb under 2016. The library was built by means of PCR. Sequencing took place on an Illumina HiSeq 2500. TCR library preparation used molecular barcoding, with unique molecular identifiers applied to normalize quantification of the TCRbeta repertoire. Through fastp at Q25 and MiXCR, TCRdb rebuilt clones from the public reads, retaining in-frame beta chains. Duplicate CDR3 protein sequences are folded into a single record with the most common DNA and genes. The sample table lists about 980,000 distinct CDR3 sequences, roughly 29% of them with a count of one. In total, the top ten clones hold more than 25% of the sample. The treatment or condition label here, explained by the study, means: allogeneic hematopoietic cell transplantation with graft depleted of TCRalphabeta T cells and CD19 B cells.

The input for sequencing was PBMCs, mostly from graft donor cells, taken 360 days after TCRalphabeta/CD19-depleted stem cell transplant. The receptors derive from a boy under two years old who had a stem cell transplant for SCID, so the T cells may come from the graft donor.

V gene TRBV29-1 combines with J gene TRBJ2-1; 9 nucleotides match TRBD2. The germline V gene has CDR1 SQVTM and CDR2 ANQGSEA. The trim removed 3 bases at V and 5 bases at J, leaving 2 bases unmatched. CDR3 length: 13 residues. CDR3 nucleotides: TGCAGCGTTGATGCGGGGGGGAACAATGAGCAGTTCTTC. Translating it yields CSVDAGGNNEQFF.

This clonotype turned up a few times. The chain couples TRBV27 to TRBJ2-2, with D maybe TRBD2 (6 bases). CDR1 MNHEY and CDR2 SMNVEV come from the germline V gene (reference sequence). The CDR3 totals 14 residues. V gave up 4 bases and J gave up 6 bases, with 12 bases separating them. CDR3 loop: CASSSGVSAGELFF. CDR3 nucleotide sequence: TGTGCCAGCAGTTCGGGGGTGTCCGCCGGGGAGCTGTTTTTT.

In its sample, this clonotype was seen many times. The junction departs from germline at one end; a sequencing error may be responsible. V gene TRBV5-1 combines with J gene TRBJ1-1; D gene unclear. Germline V gives CDR1 SGHRS, CDR2 YFSETQ. This CDR3 contains 13 residues. The CDR3 here is CASSFVGNTEAFF. The CDR3, as DNA: TGTGCCAGCAGTTTCGTAGGGAACACTGAAGCTTTCTTT.

J is TRBJ2-2 and V is TRBV20-1; possible D gene TRBD2, 7 bases. The CDR3 sequence is 18 residues long. V lost 6 bases and J 1 base, leaving 24 bases between the germline ends. CDR1 is DFQATT and CDR2 is SNEGSKA in the germline V gene (reference sequence). CDR3 residues: CSAPYAGAERGNTGELFF. CDR3 bases: TGCAGTGCGCCTTATGCGGGGGCGGAGCGGGGGAACACCGGGGAGCTGTTTTTT.

The rearrangement uses TRBV6-1 and TRBJ2-3, with D unresolved. CDR1 is MNHNS, CDR2 SASEGT, per germline. The CDR3 sequence is 12 residues long. The ends were cut back, 8 bases at V and 4 bases at J, with 10 bases in the middle. The DNA of the CDR3 is TGTGCCAGCGGCTGGCGTGCAGATACGCAGTATTTT. Protein sequence: CASGWRADTQYF.

Only a few counts were recorded for this clonotype. The chain carries TRBV7-6 and TRBJ1-3; D call uncertain. V was pared by 3 bases and J by 2 bases, with 5 bases between. CDR3 length: 13 amino acids. CDR1 and CDR2 from the germline V gene are SGHVS and FNYEAQ. CDR3 residues: CASSFTAGNTIYF. In DNA form, the CDR3 reads TGTGCCAGCAGCTTCACAGCTGGAAACACCATATATTTT.

The chain carries TRBV29-1 and TRBJ2-5; no reliable D call. The V and J ends lost 6 bases and 4 bases respectively, with 12 bases between them. The germline V gene encodes CDR1 SQVTM and CDR2 ANQGSEA. The CDR3 runs 12 residues. The CDR3 sequence is CSVLRNPETQYF. CDR3 sequence (DNA): TGCAGCGTCCTGCGGAACCCAGAGACCCAGTACTTC. The full variable domain, in which reference TRBV29-1 and TRBJ2-5 provide the parts outside the CDR3, is SAVISQKPSRDICQRGTSLTIQCQVDSQVTMMFWYRQQPGQSLTLIATANQGSEATYESGFVIDKFPISRPNLTFSTLTVSNMSPEDSSIYLCSVLRNPETQYFGPGTRLLVL.

The chain carries TRBV20-1 and TRBJ1-1; no clear D gene. The germline V gene has CDR1 DFQATT and CDR2 SNEGSKA (reference sequence). V lost 1 base to trimming and J lost 0 bases, with 9 bases between them. The CDR3 is 14 amino acids. CDR3 sequence: CSARAPRMNTEAFF. The CDR3 region has the DNA TGCAGTGCTAGAGCCCCGCGCATGAACACTGAAGCTTTCTTT.

The rearrangement uses TRBV9 and TRBJ2-6; maybe TRBD2 (6 bases). The V end lost 2 bases, the J end lost 4 bases, and 10 bases lay between the germline ends. Per germline, CDR1 SGDLS and CDR2 YYNGEE. The CDR3 is 15 residues long. CDR3 nucleotide sequence: TGTGCCAGCAGCGTCTCGGGGGTCGGGGCCAACGTCCTGACTTTC. This codes for CASSVSGVGANVLTF.

CDR3 sequence (DNA): TGCAGTGCTCCGAACCGGGCCCCAATCGCCCTAGGCTACACCTTC. Protein product: CSAPNRAPIALGYTF. The chain carries TRBV20-1 and TRBJ1-2, with D uncertain. V shed 5 bases and J shed 8 bases, with 24 bases lying between them. This CDR3 is built from 15 residues. The germline gives CDR1 DFQATT, CDR2 SNEGSKA (reference sequence).

The V gene is TRBV15, the J gene TRBJ2-4; unclear D gene. V gave up 3 bases and J gave up 10 bases, with 13 bases separating them. Germline assignment: CDR1 LNHNV and CDR2 YYDKDF (reference sequence). This CDR3 contains 13 residues. The CDR3 sequence: CATSSLPLSIQYF. The CDR3 region has the DNA TGTGCCACCAGCAGCCTTCCTCTTTCTATTCAGTACTTC.

The J gene is TRBJ2-3, the V gene TRBV5-1, with a possible D match to TRBD2 (6 bases). The CDR3 spans 16 residues. V shed 1 base and J shed 3 bases, with 15 bases lying between them. Per the germline V gene, CDR1 is SGHRS and CDR2 is YFSETQ. As DNA, the CDR3 is TGCGCCAGCAGCTTGAGGAGGGAAAAATATACAGATACGCAGTATTTT. It is translated as CASSLRREKYTDTQYF.

This clonotype was seen more than once but under ten times. This chain connects TRBV5-1 to TRBJ2-3; D possibly corresponds to TRBD1 (5 bases). The V gene lost 0 bases and the J gene lost 2 bases, with 10 bases spanning the gap. The CDR3 is made up of 15 amino acids. Germline loops: CDR1 SGHRS, CDR2 YFSETQ. The CDR3 sequence is CASSLARAPTDTQYF. The CDR3 DNA sequence: TGCGCCAGCAGCTTGGCCAGGGCGCCCACAGATACGCAGTATTTT.

CDR3 residues: CSARSRLRGGEQFF. CDR3 bases: TGCAGTGCTAGGTCCCGCCTGCGGGGAGGTGAGCAGTTCTTC. The chain has TRBV20-1 and TRBJ2-1; D is possibly TRBD2 (6 bases). V lost 3 bases and J 9 bases, leaving 18 bases between the germline ends. Germline CDR1 DFQATT, CDR2 SNEGSKA (reference sequence). This CDR3 contains 14 residues.

The chain recombines TRBV2 with TRBJ2-1; no definite D call. The CDR3 runs to 16 residues. The germline gives CDR1 SNHLY, CDR2 FYNNEI. V gave up 5 bases and J gave up 0 bases, with 14 bases separating them. In DNA, the CDR3 is TGTGCCAGCAGTAATCGGCCACCACGCTCCTACAATGAGCAGTTCTTC. As protein: CASSNRPPRSYNEQFF.

This clonotype was counted only a few times. DNA for the CDR3: TGCGCCAGCAGCTTGGGTCTTATAACAGGACTGGGTGAGCAGTTCTTC. It codes for CASSLGLITGLGEQFF. V usage is TRBV5-1 and J usage is TRBJ2-1, with D possibly called TRBD1 or TRBD2 (5 bases each). The CDR3 extends over 16 amino acids. Between the trimmed V and J ends, which lost 0 bases and 9 bases, there was a span of 19 bases. Germline V lookup: CDR1 SGHRS, CDR2 YFSETQ.

CDR3 loop: CASRRTPDRVMNTEAFF. CDR3 nucleotides: TGTGCCAGCAGACGGACGCCGGACAGGGTAATGAACACTGAAGCTTTCTTT. V and J are TRBV6-2 or TRBV6-3 and TRBJ1-1; 8 nucleotides line up with TRBD1. Germline loops: CDR1 MNHEY, CDR2 SVGEGT. V lost 6 bases to trimming and J lost 0 bases; unmatched junction nucleotides: 12. The CDR3 loop spans 17 amino acids.

The chain employs TRBV20-1 and TRBJ1-1; D uncertain. Germline CDR1 and CDR2: DFQATT and SNEGSKA (reference sequence). CDR3 length: 14 residues. The ends were cut back, 0 bases at V and 9 bases at J, with 17 bases in the middle. The CDR3: CSARELGISNQAFF. In DNA form, the CDR3 reads TGCAGTGCTAGAGAACTTGGGATCTCGAACCAAGCTTTCTTT.

CDR3 DNA sequence: TGTGCCAGCAGTCCGTCCGGGGGCGGCTATACTAATGAAAAACTGTTTTTT. It codes for CASSPSGGGYTNEKLFF. The rearrangement uses TRBV27 and TRBJ1-4; tentatively, D is TRBD1 (6 bases). Deletions cut 5 bases from V and 2 bases from J, with 18 bases between. Per germline, CDR1 MNHEY and CDR2 SMNVEV (reference sequence). This CDR3 comprises 17 residues.